These 7 T cell receptor beta chains were sequenced from one sample in a study of blood T cell repertoires in COVID-19. TCRdb's copy holds only in-frame clones and misses some; the assay was immunoSEQ multiplex PCR. Altogether about 370,000 clones are present, more than 70% being singletons, with the ten largest covering under 11%. Sequenced input: peripheral blood. These receptor sequences come from a woman in her twenties or thirties with COVID-19, enrolled during active disease.

In this sample, this clone turned up a few times. The chain couples TRBV2 to TRBJ1-4; TRBD1 agrees at 9 bases. V dropped 7 bases and J dropped 6; count of bases not matched to a gene: 6. The CDR3 is made up of 14 amino acids. Germline CDR1 and CDR2: SNHLY and FYNNEI. The CDR3 loop reads CASNWDRDDEKLFF. CDR3 sequence (DNA): TGTGCCAGCAATTGGGACAGGGACGATGAAAAACTGTTTTTT.

V and J are TRBV4-2 and TRBJ2-1; 7 bases are a match to TRBD1. The CDR3 sequence is 12 residues long. The germline V gene has CDR1 LGHNA and CDR2 YNFKEQ. The ends lost 0 bases at V and 12 bases at J; junction bases unmatched: 2. In nucleotides, the CDR3 is TGTGCCAGCAGCCAAGAGGACAGGCTGCAGTTCTTC. Translated: CASSQEDRLQFF.

This chain joins TRBV11-3 and TRBJ2-4; TRBD1 is a possible D gene (7 bases). Between the trimmed V and J ends, which lost 8 bases and 2 bases, there was a span of 13 bases. The CDR3 covers 14 residues. The germline V gene encodes CDR1 SGHNT and CDR2 YENEEA. This chain's CDR3 is CASSQGGTKNIQYF. DNA for the CDR3: TGTGCCAGCTCCCAGGGGGGAACCAAAAACATTCAGTACTTC.

The CDR3 spells CASSPYRGQETQYF. The CDR3 DNA follows: TGTGCCAGCAGCCCCTACAGGGGTCAAGAGACCCAGTACTTC. The chain links TRBV11-2 to TRBJ2-5; 7 bases agree with TRBD1. The CDR3 covers 14 residues. From germline, CDR1 is SGHAT and CDR2 FQNNGV. V was clipped by 5 bases and J by 2 bases; unmatched bases: 5.

The chain recombines TRBV18 with TRBJ1-1; unclear D gene. The germline V gene has CDR1 KGHSH and CDR2 LQKENI. CDR3 length equals 17 residues. The V gene lost 6 bases and the J gene lost 5 bases, with 25 bases spanning the gap. For the CDR3, the DNA is TGTGCCAGCTCTCTCAGGAGGGCGGCTGGTGGTGGTACTGAAGCTTTCTTT. Translated, it gives CASSLRRAAGGGTEAFF.

The rearrangement joins TRBV4-2 to TRBJ2-5, with 7 bases fitting TRBD1. V was pared by 4 bases and J by 5 bases, with 13 bases of the junction left unmatched. The CDR3 is made up of 16 amino acids. CDR1 is LGHNA, CDR2 YNFKEQ, per germline. The CDR3 DNA is TGTGCCAGCAGCCCCAACCCGGCAGGGGGACGTGAGACCCAGTACTTC. Amino acids: CASSPNPAGGRETQYF.

The chain carries TRBV6-1 and TRBJ2-7; weak D call: TRBD2 (5 bases). CDR3 length: 14 residues. Germline lookup yields CDR1 MNHNS and CDR2 SASEGT. V lost 2 bases to trimming and J lost 5 bases, with 13 bases between them. Here the CDR3 DNA reads TGTGCCAGCAGTGAATATCGGGGTCGGAACGAGCAGTACTTC. Protein sequence: CASSEYRGRNEQYF.